The 14 T cell receptor beta chains reported below all come from one sample, sequenced in a study of immune aging and cytomegalovirus after organ transplant. Time point indicated: five sample-tagged time points from pre-transplant (day -1) to day 368 post-transplant, pooled. BD Rhapsody targeted mRNA and AbSeq chemistry was used for microwell cell capture and library preparation. TCRdb re-derived calls from the single-cell sequencing reads in MiXCR, one entry per CDR3 protein. Of roughly 20,000 distinct CDR3 sequences in the sample, roughly a third are singletons; the top ten hold 25% to 30%. Their target antigens are unknown. Sequencing was performed on CMV peptide-activated CD4+ and CD8+ T cells sorted from blood, taken at five time points, pooled. Subset here: sorted CD8+CD137+ and CD4+CD154+ T cells after 11 to 13 h CMV IE-1 peptide stimulation. The origin of the receptors is a female donor who had a heart transplant and CMV viremia.

V usage is TRBV5-1 and J usage is TRBJ2-3, with D possibly being TRBD1 (5 bases). The germline V and J ends were trimmed by 0 bases and 9 bases, with 26 bases remaining between them. CDR1 and CDR2 from the germline V gene are SGHRS and YFSETQ. CDR3 size: 18 residues. CDR3 coding DNA: TGCGCCAGCAGCTTGGCCCTCAGGGCTAGAGAGTTTTTTGTGACGCAGTATTTT. Protein: CASSLALRAREFFVTQYF. Based on the CDR3 plus reference TRBV5-1 and TRBJ2-3, the full variable domain is KAGVTQTPRYLIKTRGQQVTLSCSPISGHRSVSWYQQTPGQGLQFLFEYFSETQRNKGNFPGRFSGRQFSNSRSEMNVSTLELGDSALYLCASSLALRAREFFVTQYFGPGTRLTVL.

As DNA, the CDR3 is TGTGCCAGCAGTGAAGATTGGATAAGAGACGAGCAGTACTTC. It yields the protein CASSEDWIRDEQYF. The V gene is TRBV2, the J gene TRBJ2-7; no definite D call. There are 14 residues in the CDR3. The germline CDR1 and CDR2 sequences are SNHLY and FYNNEI. Trimming left V 1 base short and J 5 bases short, with 12 bases between.

This clonotype appeared a few times. The chain recombines TRBV6-1 with TRBJ2-2; D not certain. The CDR3 loop spans 15 amino acids. In germline, CDR1 is MNHNS, CDR2 SASEGT. V was cut by 7 bases and J by 4 bases, with 16 bases left in between. The chain's CDR3 is CASTAILDGTGELFF. CDR3 DNA sequence: TGTGCCAGCACCGCAATACTCGACGGCACCGGGGAGCTGTTTTTT.

The CDR3 coding sequence is TGTGCCAGCAGCCCGAGCGCCAGGGCCCGAATCCTTGACGGCTACACCTTC. This gives the protein CASSPSARARILDGYTF. The rearrangement uses TRBV13 and TRBJ1-2; D possibly corresponds to TRBD1 (5 bases). V lost 5 bases, J lost 8 bases, and 27 bases lay in between. The CDR3 is 17 residues long. In germline, CDR1 is PRHDT, CDR2 FYEKMQ (reference sequence).

This clonotype came up a few times. V is TRBV12-5 and J is TRBJ1-3, with D perhaps matching TRBD1 (5 bases). Trimming removed 4 bases at V and 2 bases at J, with 9 bases between. The germline gives CDR1 LGHNT, CDR2 FRNRAP. This CDR3 is built from 14 residues. The CDR3 coding sequence is TGTGCTAGTGGTTGGGGGAGTGCTGGAAACACCATATATTTT. This gives the protein CASGWGSAGNTIYF.

The genes are TRBV5-1 and TRBJ1-2, with TRBD1 matching over 9 bases. This CDR3 region has 15 residues. Germline V gene lookup returns CDR1 SGHRS and CDR2 YFSETQ. Trimming cost V 4 bases and J 5 bases; bases outside gene matches: 9. CDR3 DNA sequence: TGCGCCAGCAGCAAGACTTCACAGGGGGCGTATGGCTACACCTTC. Translation: CASSKTSQGAYGYTF.

The chain employs TRBV4-3 and TRBJ1-3; 7 nucleotides match TRBD1. Germline V gene data show CDR1 as LGHNA and CDR2 as YSLEER. V lost 4 bases, J lost 4 bases, and 13 bases stayed unmatched. This CDR3 has 17 residues. The CDR3 sequence is CASSPSIQGRYGNTIYF. The CDR3 nucleotides are TGCGCCAGCAGCCCTTCGATACAGGGGAGGTACGGAAACACCATATATTTT.

The chain has TRBV9 and TRBJ2-1; TRBD2 matches 8 bases. The V gene's germline CDR1 is SGDLS and CDR2 YYNGEE. The ends lost 7 bases at V and 0 bases at J; junction bases unmatched: 15. There are 18 residues in the CDR3. The CDR3 DNA follows: TGTGCCAGCGCGACCACGGCGGGAGGCCTGAGCTCCTACAATGAGCAGTTCTTC. Encoded protein: CASATTAGGLSSYNEQFF.

In its sample, this clonotype was seen many times. This chain links TRBV12-3 or TRBV12-4 with TRBJ2-2; 10 nucleotides agree with TRBD2. The CDR3 sequence is 14 residues long. Germline trimming cut 9 bases from V and 5 bases from J; bases unmatched to any gene: 6. The CDR3 protein is CARPAGGPTGELFF. The CDR3 bases are TGTGCCAGACCAGCGGGAGGGCCGACCGGGGAGCTGTTTTTT.

A few counts support this clonotype. The CDR3 end shows no conserved phenylalanine or tryptophan, and so a read error is likely. No DNA is shown, since the ends of the CDR3 on it are uncertain; the CDR3 is the one TCRdb lists. The rearrangement joins TRBV6-6 to TRBJ2-3; the table's D gene call, TRBD2, was not cross checked with the DNA. The germline CDR1 and CDR2 sequences are MNHNY and SVGAGI (reference sequence). The length of the CDR3 is 15 amino acids, counting both ends. The CDR3 protein is CASRGAAGSTDTQCS.

This clonotype came up a few times. The V gene is TRBV20-1, the J gene TRBJ2-1; 16 bases align to TRBD2. With 1 base clipped from V and 11 bases from J, the junction kept 5 bases outside the gene matches. Germline CDR1 and CDR2: DFQATT and SNEGSKA (reference sequence). This CDR3 comprises 15 residues. CDR3 DNA sequence: TGCAGTGCTAGAGTCGGGACTAGCGGGAGGGCCCAGCAGTTCTTC. It specifies CSARVGTSGRAQQFF.

This clonotype was counted a single time. The chain has TRBV12-3 or TRBV12-4 and TRBJ1-1; 9 bases are a match to TRBD1. V dropped 5 bases and J dropped 5; count of bases not matched to a gene: 15. The length of the CDR3 is 17 residues. The CDR3 bases are TGTGCCAGCAGTCCGGTTAAGCCGGGACAGGGAATAACTGAAGCTTTCTTT. It codes for CASSPVKPGQGITEAFF.

The DNA for the CDR3 is TGCAGTGCTAGAGATTGGCGGACTAGCGGGGGCGATGAGCAGTTCTTC. This sequence encodes CSARDWRTSGGDEQFF. This chain joins TRBV20-1 and TRBJ2-1; 13 bases line up with TRBD2. J gave up 8 bases and V 0 bases, and 7 bases lay outside the gene matches. Per the germline V gene, CDR1 is DFQATT and CDR2 is SNEGSKA (reference sequence). CDR3 length: 16 amino acids.

This clonotype was observed at least ten times. A read error is possible here, since a much larger clone lies one base away. Here the CDR3 DNA reads TGTGCCAGCAGCCGGACTAGTCAAGAGACCCAGAACTTC. Protein: CASSRTSQETQNF. The rearrangement uses TRBV7-2 and TRBJ2-5; 7 bases fit TRBD2. The CDR3 covers 13 residues. CDR1 and CDR2 from the germline V gene are SGHTA and FQGNSA.